Below, 20 T cell receptor beta chains from the same sample are listed, as sequenced in a study of cytomegalovirus exposure and HLA in healthy donors. Primers: 60 Vbeta forward and 13 Jbeta reverse. Generated by immunoSEQ multiplex PCR, the TCRdb table keeps only in-frame clones and is missing some. Of roughly 120,000 clones listed, 79% are singletons. The material sequenced was PBMCs. These receptors all come from a young man in good health and CMV-seropositive.

The CDR3 DNA follows: TGTGCCAGCAGCTCCTGGCTTTTGCGGGGGACCGCTAGCACAGATACGCAGTATTTT. Translation gives CASSSWLLRGTASTDTQYF. The chain uses TRBV11-3 and TRBJ2-3; 7 bases fit TRBD2. Germline CDR1 reads SGHNT; CDR2 reads YENEEA. Trimming removed 4 bases from V and 0 bases from J; junction bases left unmatched: 16. The CDR3 extends over 19 amino acids.

J is TRBJ2-7 and V is TRBV1; the table's D call of TRBD2 was not tested on the DNA. TRBV1 is designated a pseudogene. The CDR3 consists of 13 residues. The CDR3 sequence is CTSSRGPSYEQYF. DNA for the CDR3: TGCACCAGCAGCCGAGGCCCTTCCTACGAGCAGTACTTC.

This clone occurred a few times. This chain uses TRBV5-4 with TRBJ1-5; maybe TRBD1 (6 bases). Germline loops: CDR1 SGHNT, CDR2 YYREEE (reference sequence). The CDR3 is 16 amino acids. V gave up 1 base and J gave up 1 base, with 12 bases separating them. The CDR3 protein is CASSLTGKASNQPQHF. The CDR3 DNA is TGTGCCAGCAGCTTGACAGGGAAGGCGAGCAATCAGCCCCAGCATTTT.

The genes are TRBV4-1 and TRBJ2-1; 11 nucleotides match TRBD2. After removal of 2 bases from V and 0 bases from J, the junction contained 3 bases not matched to a gene. There are 17 residues in the CDR3. Germline CDR1 reads MGHRA; CDR2 reads YSYEKL. DNA for the CDR3: TGCGCCAGCAGCCAAAGGACTAGCGGGCTCTCCTACAATGAGCAGTTCTTC. Amino acid sequence: CASSQRTSGLSYNEQFF.

This rearrangement joins TRBV6-1 to TRBJ2-1, with 16 bases that match TRBD2. J gave up 10 bases and V 4 bases, and 4 bases lay outside the gene matches. Germline CDR1 and CDR2: MNHNS and SASEGT. The CDR3 contains 15 residues. The CDR3 reads CASSAGTSGGGEQFF. The DNA of the CDR3 is TGTGCCAGCAGTGCCGGGACTAGCGGGGGGGGCGAGCAGTTCTTC.

The table lists this clone with many counts. V is TRBV2 and J is TRBJ2-7; TRBD1 matches 9 bases. The CDR3 loop spans 17 amino acids. Per germline, CDR1 SNHLY and CDR2 FYNNEI. Germline trimming cut 5 bases from V and 2 bases from J; bases unmatched to any gene: 13. The CDR3 here is CASSQLAGTGRTYEQYF. CDR3 in DNA: TGTGCCAGCAGTCAGTTAGCCGGGACAGGGCGTACCTACGAGCAGTACTTC.

The gene calls are TRBV6-1 and TRBJ1-2, with 10 bases fitting TRBD1. V gave up 3 bases and J gave up 2 bases; unmatched junction bases: 9. This CDR3 spans 17 amino acids. CDR1 is MNHNS, CDR2 SASEGT, per germline. Written as DNA, the CDR3 is TGTGCCAGCAGTGACGGGACGGGACAGGGGATCAACTATGGCTACACCTTC. This codes for CASSDGTGQGINYGYTF.

V is TRBV2 and J is TRBJ1-6; 8 positions agree with TRBD1. Germline CDR1 is SNHLY and CDR2 is FYNNEI. The CDR3 length is 15 residues. With 3 bases clipped from V and 7 bases from J, the junction kept 5 bases outside the gene matches. CDR3 protein: CASSESGQENSPLHF. The DNA of the CDR3 is TGTGCCAGCAGTGAGTCGGGACAGGAAAATTCACCCCTCCACTTT. The variable domain in full, with the rest retrieved from reference TRBV2 and TRBJ1-6, is EPEVTQTPSHQVTQMGQEVILRCVPISNHLYFYWYRQILGQKVEFLVSFYNNEISEKSEIFDDQFSVERPDGSNFTLKIRSTKLEDSAMYFCASSESGQENSPLHFGNGTRLTVT.

V gene TRBV7-2 combines with J gene TRBJ1-1; a possible D gene is TRBD1 (6 bases). The germline V and J ends were trimmed by 6 bases and 4 bases, with 18 bases remaining between them. This CDR3 is 15 amino acids long. The germline CDR1 and CDR2 sequences are SGHTA and FQGNSA. As DNA, the CDR3 is TGTGCCAGCAGATCATACAGGGTCCTGAGCACTGAAGCTTTCTTT. Its translation: CASRSYRVLSTEAFF.

This clone has a handful of counts. The chain carries TRBV10-3 and TRBJ1-4, with 10 positions matching TRBD1. This CDR3 has 14 residues. Trimming at V came to 6 bases and at J to 6 bases, leaving 4 bases not matched to a gene. Per germline, CDR1 ENHRY and CDR2 SYGVKD. DNA of the CDR3: TGTGCCATCAGGTCGGACAGGGGGGATGAAAAACTGTTTTTT. It translates to CAIRSDRGDEKLFF.

V gene TRBV27 combines with J gene TRBJ2-2, with D perhaps matching TRBD2 (6 bases). Between the trimmed V and J ends, which lost 6 bases and 4 bases, there was a span of 12 bases. The CDR3 runs 14 residues. Germline-derived CDR1 and CDR2 are MNHEY and SMNVEV (reference sequence). The CDR3: CASSTTRGTGELFF. CDR3 sequence (DNA): TGTGCCAGCAGCACGACTAGAGGCACCGGGGAGCTGTTTTTT.

The CDR3 DNA is TGCAGCGTTGATGGCTCATCGCAGAGGGATACGCAGTATTTT. Its translation: CSVDGSSQRDTQYF. The V gene is TRBV29-1, the J gene TRBJ2-3, with D unresolved. The CDR3 totals 14 residues. Trimming took 3 bases from V and 6 from J, leaving 16 bases between them. Looked up from germline, CDR1 is SQVTM and CDR2 is ANQGSEA.

The chain is built from TRBV18 and TRBJ1-4; D possibly corresponds to TRBD1 (6 bases). Trimming stripped 3 bases from V and 8 bases from J, with 10 bases between. The length of the CDR3 is 13 residues. Germline assignment: CDR1 KGHSH and CDR2 LQKENI. CDR3 in DNA: TGTGCCAGCTCACCGCCCGGGACAGAAAAACTGTTTTTT. Protein product: CASSPPGTEKLFF.

This clone was detected only a few times. V gene TRBV27 combines with J gene TRBJ1-2; 9 bases match TRBD1. The V and J ends lost 2 bases and 3 bases, in that order; junction bases with no gene match: 4. In germline, CDR1 is MNHEY, CDR2 SMNVEV (reference sequence). There are 15 residues in the CDR3. CDR3 nucleotides: TGTGCCAGCAGTTTAGGTACAGGGGGCGACTATGGCTACACCTTC. Protein: CASSLGTGGDYGYTF.

The chain links TRBV7-2 to TRBJ1-1; 7 bases map to TRBD1. V lost 0 bases and J lost 0; bases outside the gene matches: 7. The germline CDR1 and CDR2 sequences are SGHTA and FQGNSA. The CDR3 has 17 residues. CDR3 sequence reads: CASSLAGGRVMNTEAFF. CDR3 bases: TGTGCCAGCAGCTTAGCAGGGGGCCGGGTAATGAACACTGAAGCTTTCTTT.

This clone was recorded once. The gene calls are TRBV7-9 and TRBJ2-7; D may be TRBD1 (5 bases). This CDR3 contains 15 residues. With 0 bases removed from V and 3 bases from J, the gap between germline ends came to 12 bases. Germline V CDR1 and CDR2: SEHNR, FQNEAQ (reference sequence). The CDR3 DNA is TGTGCCAGCAGCTTAGCAGGGGCAGGGATCTACGAGCAGTACTTC. Translated, it gives CASSLAGAGIYEQYF.

This clone has more than one count but fewer than ten. The CDR3: CASSQDLPGTGNTIYF. For the CDR3, the DNA is TGCGCCAGCAGCCAAGATCTCCCGGGAACTGGAAACACCATATATTTT. This sequence joins TRBV4-3 and TRBJ1-3; D is unresolved. CDR1 is LGHNA and CDR2 is YSLEER in the germline V gene. The V end was cut by 0 bases, the J end by 2 bases, with 11 bases between. The CDR3 extends over 16 amino acids.

This clone was picked up a small number of times. The chain uses TRBV27 and TRBJ1-5, with TRBD1 matching over 8 bases. This CDR3 is 13 amino acids long. Trimming cost V 5 bases and J 6 bases; bases outside gene matches: 3. CDR1 and CDR2 from the germline V gene are MNHEY and SMNVEV (reference sequence). This CDR3 is CASSLGTGQPQHF. The CDR3 bases are TGTGCCAGCAGTCTAGGGACAGGTCAGCCCCAGCATTTT.

J is TRBJ1-1 and V is TRBV19, with a possible D match to TRBD1 (5 bases). The ends were cut back, 8 bases at V and 2 bases at J, with 9 bases in the middle. This CDR3 is built from 12 residues. The germline CDR1 and CDR2 sequences are LNHDA and SQIVND (reference sequence). CDR3 protein: CASPRVNTEAFF. CDR3 in DNA: TGTGCCAGTCCCAGGGTCAACACTGAAGCTTTCTTT. Together with reference TRBV19 and TRBJ1-1, the CDR3 gives the full variable domain: DGGITQSPKYLFRKEGQNVTLSCEQNLNHDAMYWYRQDPGQGLRLIYYSQIVNDFQKGDIAEGYSVSREKKESFPLTVTSAQKNPTAFYLCASPRVNTEAFFGQGTRLTVV.

The chain couples TRBV19 to TRBJ1-4; D remains ambiguous. This CDR3 contains 17 residues. Germline CDR1 is LNHDA and CDR2 is SQIVND (reference sequence). Trimming left V 3 bases short and J 7 bases short, with 21 bases between. The CDR3 spells CASSINGLGSLVEKLFF. The CDR3 coding sequence is TGTGCCAGTAGTATTAACGGGCTCGGGAGCTTGGTTGAAAAACTGTTTTTT.